These 8 T cell receptor beta chains came from one sample sequenced in a study of blood T cell repertoires in COVID-19. Data came from immunoSEQ multiplex PCR; TCRdb stores just in-frame clones and leaves some out. The table records fewer than 300,000 clones, roughly 85% of them present only once. Sequencing was done on a sample of peripheral blood. The receptors shown here come from a man aged 50 to 59 with active or convalescent COVID-19.

This clone was found once. This sequence joins TRBV28 and TRBJ1-4, with no clear D. There are 15 residues in the CDR3. Trimming took off 6 bases at V and 3 bases at J, with 14 bases between the two ends. The germline V gene has CDR1 MDHEN and CDR2 SYDVKM. The CDR3 here is CASSPLGSPNEKLFF. The CDR3, as DNA: TGTGCCAGCAGCCCACTGGGGAGCCCTAATGAAAAACTGTTTTTT.

Of note for this clone: The sample holds other DNA sequences that translate to the same CDR3. The J gene is TRBJ1-1, the V gene TRBV7-3; D gene uncertain. The V gene lost 1 base and the J gene lost 0 bases, with 3 bases spanning the gap. CDR3 size: 13 residues. Germline CDR1 and CDR2: SGHTA and FQGTGA. The CDR3 here is CASSLSMNTEAFF. Here the CDR3 DNA reads TGTGCCAGCAGCTTAAGTATGAACACTGAAGCTTTCTTT.

The chain carries TRBV6-6 and TRBJ1-5; 9 bases align to TRBD1. Losses at the gene ends were 6 bases for V and 2 bases for J; bases not matched to a gene: 5. Germline CDR1 MNHNY, CDR2 SVGAGI (reference sequence). CDR3 length: 15 amino acids. DNA of the CDR3: TGTGCCAGCAGGGTAACAGGGGGCGGCAATCAGCCCCAGCATTTT. It codes for CASRVTGGGNQPQHF.

J is TRBJ2-6 and V is TRBV5-1; TRBD2 agrees at 7 bases. V was clipped by 4 bases and J by 0 bases; unmatched bases: 7. This CDR3 contains 17 residues. Per the germline V gene, CDR1 is SGHRS and CDR2 is YFSETQ. The CDR3 DNA reads as TGCGCCAGCAGCCCGGGAGGATGGGACTCTGGGGCCAACGTCCTGACTTTC. The encoded protein is CASSPGGWDSGANVLTF.

In its sample, this clone was seen once. The rearrangement joins TRBV28 to TRBJ1-5, with D unresolved. Trimming removed 1 base at V and 5 bases at J, with 12 bases between. The CDR3 length is 15 residues. The germline V gene has CDR1 MDHEN and CDR2 SYDVKM. The CDR3 loop is CASSLYHQVDQPQHF. The DNA of the CDR3 is TGTGCCAGCAGTTTATATCATCAGGTAGATCAGCCCCAGCATTTT.

V usage is TRBV2 and J usage is TRBJ1-1; D may be TRBD1 (6 bases). CDR3 length: 14 residues. Germline V gives CDR1 SNHLY, CDR2 FYNNEI. Between the trimmed V and J ends, which lost 6 bases and 2 bases, there was a span of 13 bases. CDR3 sequence: CASRRTQGNTEAFF. The CDR3, as DNA: TGTGCCAGCAGGCGCACACAGGGAAACACTGAAGCTTTCTTT.

The genes are TRBV2 and TRBJ2-7; a weak D match, TRBD1 (5 bases). From germline, CDR1 is SNHLY and CDR2 FYNNEI. The length of the CDR3 is 12 residues. V dropped 4 bases and J dropped 2 bases, with 6 bases sitting between them. The CDR3 DNA reads as TGTGCCAGCAGTGGGGGCGCCTACGAGCAGTACTTC. Protein product: CASSGGAYEQYF.

V is TRBV19 and J is TRBJ2-1; 8 nucleotides match TRBD2. V shed 10 bases and J 6 bases; nucleotides not matched to a gene: 8. Germline CDR1 is LNHDA and CDR2 is SQIVND (reference sequence). This CDR3 contains 13 residues. Written as DNA, the CDR3 is TGTGCCACCAACTCCGGGACTAGCAATGAGCAGTTCTTC. It codes for CATNSGTSNEQFF.